This record concerns one T cell receptor beta chain sequence. This specimen belongs to a study of T cell responses to AZD1222 COVID-19 vaccine. Sequenced by immunoSEQ multiplex PCR; TCRdb stores in-frame clones only, minus some. Of some 110,000 clones in the sample, around 89% are singletons; the top ten hold under 3.5%. V lost 8 bases and J 7 bases, leaving 14 bases between the germline ends. CDR3 length: 12 amino acids. CDR1 is MNHEY, CDR2 SVGEGT, per germline. The clonotype comes from an adult in good health. This rearrangement joins TRBV6-2 or TRBV6-3 to TRBJ1-2, with D possibly matching TRBD1 (6 bases). Sequencing was performed on peripheral blood, taken on day 0 of AZD1222 vaccination. The CDR3 is CASRSGGGGYTF. The CDR3 DNA reads TGTGCCAGCCGTTCGGGAGGGGGTGGCTACACCTTC.